These 21 T cell receptor beta chains came from one sample sequenced in a study of T cells in Graves' hyperthyroidism and ophthalmopathy. Regions amplified from RNA transcripts were the TCR beta CDR3 regions. First-round RT-PCR targeting the TCR CDR3 was performed with the HTBI primer set. MiXCR, run by TCRdb on the multiplex PCR reads, gives a single entry per CDR3 protein. The sample contains 450,000 to 700,000 distinct CDR3 sequences, about half of which appear only once. The specimen was peripheral blood or thyroid tissue (not recorded which). The receptors here all came from a woman aged 18-35 years with Graves' hyperthyroidism.

This chain connects TRBV4-1 to TRBJ1-4; D is unclear. Trimming left V 3 bases short and J 3 bases short, with 14 bases between. The germline V gene has CDR1 MGHRA and CDR2 YSYEKL. The CDR3 is 16 amino acids. CDR3 sequence: CASSQGPSASNEKLFF. CDR3 nucleotide sequence: TGCGCCAGCAGCCAGGGCCCCTCAGCTTCTAATGAAAAACTGTTTTTT.

This clonotype appeared many times. The chain is built from TRBV5-1 and TRBJ2-2; D is unclear. The CDR3 has 13 residues. The V gene's germline CDR1 is SGHRS and CDR2 YFSETQ. The V end was cut by 0 bases, the J end by 8 bases, with 8 bases between. This chain's CDR3 is CASSLGSNGELFF. The DNA of the CDR3 is TGCGCCAGCAGCTTGGGATCAAATGGGGAGCTGTTTTTT.

This clonotype was picked up many times. CDR3 nucleotide sequence: TGTGCCAGCAGGACTGACGGGTCGGGCAATCAGCCCCAGCATTTT. It translates to CASRTDGSGNQPQHF. V gene TRBV2 combines with J gene TRBJ1-5; D gene uncertain. The CDR3 consists of 15 residues. Germline-derived CDR1 and CDR2 are SNHLY and FYNNEI. V was cut by 6 bases and J by 2 bases, with 14 bases left in between. The entire variable domain, with the rest obtained from reference TRBV2 and TRBJ1-5, is as follows: EPEVTQTPSHQVTQMGQEVILRCVPISNHLYFYWYRQILGQKVEFLVSFYNNEISEKSEIFDDQFSVERPDGSNFTLKIRSTKLEDSAMYFCASRTDGSGNQPQHFGDGTRLSIL.

Many counts were recorded for this clonotype. V gene TRBV7-6 combines with J gene TRBJ2-7, with TRBD2 matching over 12 bases. The CDR3 length is 16 residues. Germline V lookup: CDR1 SGHVS, CDR2 FNYEAQ. With V trimmed by 1 base and J by 5 bases, 6 bases remained unmatched. The CDR3 nucleotides read TGTGCCAGCAGCTTAGGGGCTAGCGGGAGGGTTGACGAGCAGTACTTC. This gives the protein CASSLGASGRVDEQYF.

The chain has TRBV7-3 and TRBJ2-1; TRBD2 aligns across 7 bases. The length of the CDR3 is 14 residues. Losses at the gene ends were 1 base for V and 7 bases for J; bases not matched to a gene: 4. CDR1 is SGHTA and CDR2 is FQGTGA in the germline V gene. Here the CDR3 DNA reads TGTGCCAGCAGCTTAAACTCACTAGCGAATGAGCAGTTCTTC. It yields the protein CASSLNSLANEQFF. The full variable domain, completed using reference TRBV7-3 and TRBJ2-1, is GAGVSQTPSNKVTEKGKYVELRCDPISGHTALYWYRQSLGQGPEFLIYFQGTGAADDSGLPNDRFFAVRPEGSVSTLKIQRTERGDSAVYLCASSLNSLANEQFFGPGTRLTVL.

This chain joins TRBV7-2 and TRBJ2-5, with TRBD1 identical over 7 bases. With 5 bases clipped from V and 0 bases from J, the junction kept 6 bases outside the gene matches. Germline V lookup: CDR1 SGHTA, CDR2 FQGNSA. This CDR3 is built from 15 residues. The CDR3 DNA follows: TGTGCCAGCAGCCGAGGGGGCGTAGACCAAGAGACCCAGTACTTC. Amino acid sequence: CASSRGGVDQETQYF.

The rearrangement links TRBV7-2 to TRBJ2-2; D is undetermined. This CDR3 spans 16 amino acids. The germline CDR1 and CDR2 sequences are SGHTA and FQGNSA. V lost 3 bases and J lost 4, with 15 bases in between. The CDR3 spells CASSFGVGSSTGELFF. The CDR3 nucleotides read TGTGCCAGCAGCTTTGGGGTTGGTAGTTCCACCGGGGAGCTGTTTTTT. Together with reference TRBV7-2 and TRBJ2-2, the CDR3 gives the full variable domain: GAGVSQSPSNKVTEKGKDVELRCDPISGHTALYWYRQSLGQGLEFLIYFQGNSAPDKSGLPSDRFSAERTGGSVSTLTIQRTQQEDSAVYLCASSFGVGSSTGELFFGEGSRLTVL.

This clonotype appeared a few times. Germline is not matched at one junction end, which may reflect a read error. The chain is built from TRBV7-2 and TRBJ2-7; TRBD2 aligns across 8 bases. CDR1 is SGHTA, CDR2 FQGNSA, per germline. This CDR3 is built from 19 residues. CDR3 sequence reads: CASSQAANRTSPTCYEQYF. CDR3 in DNA: TGCGCCAGCAGCCAAGCCGCTAACCGGACTAGCCCAACTTGTTACGAGCAGTACTTC.

V and J are TRBV7-9 and TRBJ2-2; 8 bases align to TRBD1. Trimming cost V 3 bases and J 8 bases; bases outside gene matches: 8. Germline V gives CDR1 SEHNR, CDR2 FQNEAQ (reference sequence). The CDR3 covers 15 residues. CDR3 bases: TGTGCCAGCAGCTTCAGGGGGCCCACCTTTGGGGAGCTGTTTTTT. Amino acids: CASSFRGPTFGELFF.

This clonotype was counted ten times or more. The chain links TRBV12-3 or TRBV12-4 to TRBJ2-5, with D possibly being TRBD1 or TRBD2 (5 bases each). CDR3 length equals 18 residues. V shed 3 bases and J shed 4 bases, with 24 bases lying between them. CDR3 residues: CASSFGVIGGVQGETQYF. CDR3 bases: TGTGCCAGCAGTTTCGGGGTAATTGGGGGAGTACAAGGAGAGACCCAGTACTTC.

The chain carries TRBV5-4 and TRBJ2-3; D ambiguous. Germline CDR1 is SGHNT and CDR2 is YYREEE (reference sequence). CDR3 length: 13 residues. V lost 4 bases to trimming and J lost 6 bases, with 12 bases between them. This CDR3 is CASSPTKADTQYF. The CDR3 region has the DNA TGTGCCAGCAGCCCCACTAAGGCGGATACGCAGTATTTT.

The sample holds many counts of this clonotype. The rearrangement joins TRBV3-1 to TRBJ1-2; no reliable D call. V was trimmed by 6 bases and J by 1 base, leaving 15 bases between them. The CDR3 extends over 15 amino acids. Germline V lookup: CDR1 LGHDT, CDR2 YNNKEL (reference sequence). The CDR3 sequence: CASRVAGEGNYGYTF. CDR3 in DNA: TGTGCCAGCAGGGTAGCCGGGGAGGGTAACTATGGCTACACCTTC.

This clonotype was found many times. This chain uses TRBV11-2 with TRBJ2-2, with 11 bases fitting TRBD1. J was trimmed by 6 bases and V by 2 bases; bases with no gene match: 2. The CDR3 contains 15 residues. In germline, CDR1 is SGHAT, CDR2 FQNNGV. The CDR3 nucleotides read TGTGCCAGCAGCTTATCGGGACAGGGGGCCGGGGAGCTGTTTTTT. It translates to CASSLSGQGAGELFF.

In this sample, this clonotype turned up many times. The V call is TRBV25-1, the J call TRBJ1-2, with D hard to call. Trimming removed 2 bases at V and 8 bases at J, with 15 bases between. The CDR3 sequence is 14 residues long. CDR1 and CDR2 (germline): MGHDK, SYGVNS. For the CDR3, the DNA is TGTGCCAGCAGTGAACCTTTGGCTTTGGGAGGCTACACCTTC. Its protein product is CASSEPLALGGYTF.

In this sample, this clonotype turned up many times. This chain joins TRBV10-3 and TRBJ2-7; D may correspond to TRBD1 or TRBD2 (5 bases each). Germline values: CDR1 ENHRY, CDR2 SYGVKD. Trimming left V 7 bases short and J 0 bases short, with 10 bases between. This CDR3 comprises 13 residues. DNA of the CDR3: TGTGCCATCATGGGGGAACTCTCCTACGAGCAGTACTTC. Its translation is CAIMGELSYEQYF.

The rearrangement joins TRBV9 to TRBJ1-3, with unresolved D. CDR3 size: 14 residues. Germline values: CDR1 SGDLS, CDR2 YYNGEE. With 0 bases removed from V and 4 bases from J, the gap between germline ends came to 8 bases. This chain's CDR3 is CASSVGGLGNTIYF. The CDR3, as DNA: TGTGCCAGCAGCGTAGGTGGGTTGGGAAACACCATATATTTT.

This clonotype was seen a few times. The V gene is TRBV10-3, the J gene TRBJ2-3; the D gene is possibly TRBD1 (6 bases). This CDR3 region has 15 residues. Germline V gives CDR1 ENHRY, CDR2 SYGVKD. Trimming shortened V by 2 bases and J by 5 bases, and 14 bases separated the two germline ends. CDR3 sequence: CAISERTGPQDTQYF. The CDR3 DNA is TGTGCCATCAGTGAGAGAACAGGGCCCCAAGATACGCAGTATTTT.

The rearrangement uses TRBV10-3 and TRBJ2-7, with TRBD2 matching 14 bases. Germline lookup yields CDR1 ENHRY and CDR2 SYGVKD. V was clipped by 6 bases and J by 3 bases; unmatched bases: 7. The CDR3 is made up of 16 amino acids. In DNA form, the CDR3 reads TGTGCCATCAGGCTTCGACTAGCGGGAGGGTTCTACGAGCAGTACTTC. This translates into CAIRLRLAGGFYEQYF.

This clonotype was recorded many times. This chain connects TRBV7-8 to TRBJ2-7; 8 bases align to TRBD2. This CDR3 comprises 15 residues. V was pared by 4 bases and J by 1 base, with 6 bases of the junction left unmatched. Germline V gene lookup returns CDR1 SGHVS and CDR2 FQNEAQ. The CDR3 is CASSSLTSVSYEQYF. As DNA, the CDR3 is TGTGCCAGCAGCTCCTTGACTAGCGTGTCCTACGAGCAGTACTTC. Together with reference TRBV7-8 and TRBJ2-7, the CDR3 gives the full variable domain: GAGVSQSPRYKVAKRGQDVALRCDPISGHVSLFWYQQALGQGPEFLTYFQNEAQLDKSGLPSDRFFAERPEGSVSTLKIQRTQQEDSAVYLCASSSLTSVSYEQYFGPGTRLTVT.

V is TRBV20-1 and J is TRBJ2-7; TRBD2 agrees at 8 bases. The CDR3 loop spans 14 amino acids. V lost 0 bases to trimming and J lost 5 bases; unmatched junction nucleotides: 6. Germline V CDR1 and CDR2: DFQATT, SNEGSKA (reference sequence). Written as DNA, the CDR3 is TGCAGTGCTAGAGAAGCGGGAGTGAGGGACGAGCAGTACTTC. Translation gives CSAREAGVRDEQYF.

In the case of this clonotype: A read error may be the cause here, since a much bigger clone is one base away. The chain combines TRBV5-4 with TRBJ2-7, with TRBD1 matching 8 bases. The CDR3 contains 13 residues. CDR1 and CDR2 (germline): SGHNT, YYREEE (reference sequence). DNA for the CDR3: TGTGCCAGCAGTTTGACAGGGGCGGGTGAGCAGCACTTC. This encodes CASSLTGAGEQHF.